The 25 T cell receptor beta chains below come from one sample, sequenced in a study of blood T cell repertoires in COVID-19. Sequenced by immunoSEQ multiplex PCR; TCRdb stores in-frame clones only, minus some. The sample holds 250,000 or so clones, 70% to 90% seen once. Sequencing was performed on PBMCs or T cells enriched from blood (not recorded which). The receptors originated from a man aged 40-49 years who had recovered from COVID-19.

The rearrangement links TRBV19 to TRBJ1-1; D remains ambiguous. In germline, CDR1 is LNHDA, CDR2 SQIVND (reference sequence). This CDR3 spans 15 amino acids. Trimming shortened V by 9 bases and J by 6 bases, and 23 bases separated the two germline ends. The CDR3 loop reads CASRSARGTVAEAFF. CDR3 DNA: TGTGCCAGCCGGTCAGCTCGGGGAACGGTGGCTGAAGCTTTCTTT.

The chain combines TRBV7-2 with TRBJ1-2, with D tentatively TRBD1 (5 bases). This CDR3 has 12 amino acids. The germline gives CDR1 SGHTA, CDR2 FQGNSA. The ends were cut back, 0 bases at V and 6 bases at J, with 5 bases in the middle. The CDR3 loop is CASSLAGHGYTF. The CDR3 region has the DNA TGTGCCAGCAGCTTAGCGGGGCATGGCTACACCTTC.

The V gene is TRBV5-1, the J gene TRBJ2-2, with TRBD2 matching over 9 bases. CDR3 length equals 16 residues. The germline V gene encodes CDR1 SGHRS and CDR2 YFSETQ. V was clipped by 4 bases and J by 2 bases; unmatched bases: 6. The CDR3 sequence: CASSITSGPNTGELFF. CDR3 DNA sequence: TGCGCCAGCAGCATAACTAGCGGGCCTAACACCGGGGAGCTGTTTTTT.

This chain links TRBV19 with TRBJ1-2; TRBD1 might be the D (5 bases). Germline CDR1 LNHDA, CDR2 SQIVND (reference sequence). CDR3 size: 13 residues. V was cut by 5 bases and J by 8 bases, with 15 bases left in between. CDR3 DNA: TGTGCCAGTAGTCCATTTAGGGGTGCGGGCTACACCTTC. Amino acid sequence: CASSPFRGAGYTF.

This clone was counted only a few times. V usage is TRBV6-5 and J usage is TRBJ2-7; 7 bases match TRBD2. CDR3 length: 15 amino acids. The V gene's germline CDR1 is MNHEY and CDR2 SVGAGI. With 6 bases clipped from V and 2 bases from J, the junction kept 10 bases outside the gene matches. This CDR3 reads CASREASGMPYEQYF. CDR3 DNA sequence: TGTGCCAGCAGGGAGGCCAGCGGGATGCCCTACGAGCAGTACTTC.

Concerning this clone itself: A much larger clone lies one base from this, so it may be a read error. V and J are TRBV2 and TRBJ1-5; unclear D gene. V shed 4 bases and J shed 0 bases, with 4 bases lying between them. The germline CDR1 and CDR2 sequences are SNHLY and FYNNEI. This CDR3 is 13 amino acids long. The DNA of the CDR3 is TGTGCCAGCAGTGTGTATAGCAATCAGCCCCAGCATTTT. Translated: CASSVYSNQPQHF.

V gene TRBV19 combines with J gene TRBJ1-2; 11 bases agree with TRBD1. V shed 7 bases, J shed 5 bases, and the junction held 6 bases outside the gene matches. Germline CDR1 LNHDA, CDR2 SQIVND (reference sequence). CDR3 size: 14 residues. This chain's CDR3 is CASTPGQGGYGYTF. The CDR3 nucleotides are TGTGCCAGTACACCGGGACAGGGGGGTTATGGCTACACCTTC.

The chain joins TRBV6-1 to TRBJ1-2; D is ambiguous. Trimming removed 0 bases from V and 6 bases from J, with 11 bases in between. The CDR3 extends over 14 amino acids. CDR1 and CDR2 (germline): MNHNS, SASEGT. The chain's CDR3 is CASSEAGPTDGYTF. The CDR3 nucleotides are TGTGCCAGCAGTGAAGCTGGGCCTACGGATGGCTACACCTTC.

V gene TRBV7-9 combines with J gene TRBJ1-6, with 7 positions matching TRBD1. The CDR3 extends over 14 amino acids. V lost 5 bases and J lost 4; bases outside the gene matches: 2. Germline V gene sequence: CDR1 SEHNR, CDR2 FQNEAQ (reference sequence). CDR3 sequence reads: CASSTTGYNSPLHF. The CDR3 DNA follows: TGTGCCAGCAGCACGACAGGGTATAATTCACCCCTCCACTTT.

This chain links TRBV19 with TRBJ2-1; possibly TRBD1 for D (6 bases). The CDR3 extends over 15 amino acids. CDR1 is LNHDA and CDR2 is SQIVND in the germline V gene (reference sequence). V lost 6 bases and J 0 bases, leaving 12 bases between the germline ends. CDR3 nucleotides: TGTGCCAGTAGCCCCGGACAGATCTCCTACAATGAGCAGTTCTTC. Translating it yields CASSPGQISYNEQFF.

Comments on this clone: The same CDR3 arises from other DNA sequences in this sample as well. The J gene is TRBJ1-3, the V gene TRBV12-3 or TRBV12-4; D might be TRBD1 (5 bases). Trimming shortened V by 8 bases and J by 4 bases, and 12 bases separated the two germline ends. This CDR3 comprises 13 residues. The CDR3 here is CASSQGTGNTIYF. CDR3 DNA: TGTGCCAGCTCGCAGGGTACGGGAAACACCATATATTTT.

The V gene is TRBV25-1, the J gene TRBJ2-5; the D gene is possibly TRBD1 (5 bases). CDR3 length: 14 residues. V lost 1 base and J 4 bases, leaving 10 bases between the germline ends. Per the germline V gene, CDR1 is MGHDK and CDR2 is SYGVNS. The CDR3 here is CASSEWRQGETQYF. The CDR3 DNA reads as TGTGCCAGCAGTGAATGGCGTCAGGGAGAGACCCAGTACTTC.

This sequence joins TRBV5-1 and TRBJ1-1; D uncertain. The germline V and J ends were trimmed by 0 bases and 0 bases, with 9 bases remaining between them. The CDR3 has 15 residues. Germline V gene data show CDR1 as SGHRS and CDR2 as YFSETQ. The CDR3 DNA is TGCGCCAGCAGCTTGGAGAGAGGGATGAACACTGAAGCTTTCTTT. As protein: CASSLERGMNTEAFF.

This clone turned up a few times. The chain combines TRBV28 with TRBJ2-7, with D tentatively TRBD1 (5 bases). Germline CDR1 reads MDHEN; CDR2 reads SYDVKM. This CDR3 comprises 11 residues. V was pared by 2 bases and J by 9 bases, with 8 bases between. The CDR3: CASSLVDRQYF. For the CDR3, the DNA is TGTGCCAGCAGTTTAGTCGACAGGCAGTACTTC. The full variable domain, completed using reference TRBV28 and TRBJ2-7, is DVKVTQSSRYLVKRTGEKVFLECVQDMDHENMFWYRQDPGLGLRLIYFSYDVKMKEKGDIPEGYSVSREKKERFSLILESASTNQTSMYLCASSLVDRQYFGPGTRLTVT.

The chain employs TRBV4-3 and TRBJ1-1; no clear D gene. Germline CDR1 LGHNA, CDR2 YSLEER. Trimming took 1 base from V and 3 from J, leaving 6 bases between them. The CDR3 has 13 amino acids. In nucleotides, the CDR3 is TGCGCCAGCAGCCAAGTCCAGGACACTGAAGCTTTCTTT. Amino acid sequence: CASSQVQDTEAFF.

The V and J genes are TRBV27 and TRBJ1-2; TRBD1 aligns across 9 bases. Trimming at V came to 5 bases and at J to 8 bases, leaving 9 bases not matched to a gene. The CDR3 is 14 residues long. Germline CDR1 reads MNHEY; CDR2 reads SMNVEV (reference sequence). The CDR3 DNA follows: TGTGCCAGCAGTGCGGGACAGGGAGTGGGCGGCTACACCTTC. Amino acids: CASSAGQGVGGYTF.

The J gene is TRBJ1-2, the V gene TRBV5-4; D possibly corresponds to TRBD1 (6 bases). Germline V gives CDR1 SGHNT, CDR2 YYREEE (reference sequence). V gave up 1 base and J gave up 2 bases, with 9 bases separating them. The CDR3 has 14 residues. The CDR3 sequence is CASSLPTGNYGYTF. CDR3 nucleotides: TGTGCCAGCAGCTTGCCTACAGGGAACTATGGCTACACCTTC.

CDR3 loop: CSVVTGTSLPNQPQHF. The CDR3 DNA reads TGCAGCGTTGTAACCGGGACATCTCTCCCAAATCAGCCCCAGCATTTT. The chain joins TRBV29-1 to TRBJ1-5; D may be TRBD1 (6 bases). From germline, CDR1 is SQVTM and CDR2 ANQGSEA. Trimming left V 4 bases short and J 4 bases short, with 20 bases between. The CDR3 runs 16 residues.

The V gene is TRBV24-1, the J gene TRBJ2-3, with 7 bases that match TRBD2. The CDR3 totals 16 residues. J was trimmed by 4 bases and V by 0 bases; bases with no gene match: 6. Germline CDR1 is KGHDR and CDR2 is SFDVKD. CDR3 region: CATSDLAGVGADTQYF. The CDR3 nucleotides read TGTGCCACCAGTGATTTGGCGGGGGTAGGGGCAGATACGCAGTATTTT.

This clone has a handful of counts. The chain recombines TRBV2 with TRBJ2-7; TRBD1 might be the D (5 bases). V shed 8 bases and J shed 0 bases, with 17 bases lying between them. In germline, CDR1 is SNHLY, CDR2 FYNNEI. The CDR3 consists of 15 residues. CDR3 nucleotide sequence: TGTGCCAGCTTATCGGGTCAGGGCAACTCCTACGAGCAGTACTTC. It specifies CASLSGQGNSYEQYF.

The chain carries TRBV7-8 and TRBJ2-7; 8 bases match TRBD1. The CDR3 has 14 amino acids. Trimming removed 1 base from V and 6 bases from J; junction bases left unmatched: 5. CDR1 and CDR2 from the germline V gene are SGHVS and FQNEAQ. The DNA for the CDR3 is TGTGCCAGCAGCTTAGTCCAGGGGGCTGGCGAGCAGTACTTC. This sequence encodes CASSLVQGAGEQYF. Combining the CDR3 with reference TRBV7-8 and TRBJ2-7 gives the whole variable domain GAGVSQSPRYKVAKRGQDVALRCDPISGHVSLFWYQQALGQGPEFLTYFQNEAQLDKSGLPSDRFFAERPEGSVSTLKIQRTQQEDSAVYLCASSLVQGAGEQYFGPGTRLTVT.

This chain uses TRBV28 with TRBJ2-7, with 11 nucleotides matching TRBD1. V was clipped by 6 bases and J by 6 bases; unmatched bases: 7. The CDR3 contains 14 residues. Germline V CDR1 and CDR2: MDHEN, SYDVKM. In DNA, the CDR3 is TGTGCCAGCAGCCCCCCGGGGACAGGGGGCGAGCAGTACTTC. This encodes CASSPPGTGGEQYF.

The chain combines TRBV7-2 with TRBJ2-5; D might be TRBD2 (6 bases). Trimming removed 2 bases at V and 1 base at J, with 14 bases between. The length of the CDR3 is 16 residues. In germline, CDR1 is SGHTA, CDR2 FQGNSA. The chain's CDR3 is CASSLFVLTSQETQYF. The CDR3 DNA reads TGTGCCAGCAGCTTATTTGTGTTGACTAGCCAAGAGACCCAGTACTTC.

This sequence joins TRBV6-2 or TRBV6-3 and TRBJ2-1, with 7 positions matching TRBD2. CDR3 size: 15 residues. CDR1 MNHEY and CDR2 SVGEGT come from the germline V gene. V was clipped by 3 bases and J by 2 bases; unmatched bases: 4. The CDR3 DNA reads TGTGCCAGCAGTTATATGAGCGGGGCCTACAATGAGCAGTTCTTC. This codes for CASSYMSGAYNEQFF.

This clone occurred once. This chain uses TRBV6-1 with TRBJ2-7; 8 bases line up with TRBD2. The CDR3 is made up of 13 amino acids. Germline V gene lookup returns CDR1 MNHNS and CDR2 SASEGT. V was clipped by 5 bases and J by 7 bases; unmatched bases: 7. This chain's CDR3 is CASSYSSGSEQYF. The CDR3 region has the DNA TGTGCCAGCAGTTATTCGAGCGGGAGTGAGCAGTACTTC.